This T cell receptor beta chain was found in a study of cytomegalovirus exposure and HLA in healthy donors. Study-level information: An earlier analysis found roughly 110 million unique TCR beta sequences from approximately 170 million T cells. General study findings and limits: While the bulk of TCR sequences proved rare, some public TCRs turned up in many donors. The presence/absence work took it that sequencing depth was about the same across donors.

Regarding this clone: The antigen remains undetermined.

Vbeta (60) and Jbeta (13) primers were used in the PCR. Sequenced by immunoSEQ multiplex PCR; TCRdb stores in-frame clones only, minus some. This table has approximately 270,000 clones, about 80% appearing once. This sequence originates from a girl aged 2 to 9 in good health and CMV-seronegative. Sample: PBMCs.

The CDR3 DNA reads as TGTGCCAGCTACCCCCTAAGCGGGAGGAACAATGAGCAGTTCTTC. It is translated as CASYPLSGRNNEQFF. The chain employs TRBV7-8 and TRBJ2-1, with 9 bases fitting TRBD2. Germline trimming cut 8 bases from V and 5 bases from J; bases unmatched to any gene: 10. The germline gives CDR1 SGHVS, CDR2 FQNEAQ. This CDR3 region has 15 residues.